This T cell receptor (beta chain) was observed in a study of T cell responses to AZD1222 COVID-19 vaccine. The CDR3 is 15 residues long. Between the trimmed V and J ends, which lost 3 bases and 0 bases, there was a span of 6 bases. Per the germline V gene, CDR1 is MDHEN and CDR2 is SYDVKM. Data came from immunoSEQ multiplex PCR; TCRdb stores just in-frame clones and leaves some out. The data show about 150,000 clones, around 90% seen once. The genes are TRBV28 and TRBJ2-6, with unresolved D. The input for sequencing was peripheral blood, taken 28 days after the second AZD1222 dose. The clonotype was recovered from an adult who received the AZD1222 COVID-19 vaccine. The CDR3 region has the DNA TGTGCCAGCAGTTTTACGCCCTCTGGGGCCAACGTCCTGACTTTC. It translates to CASSFTPSGANVLTF.